This record covers a single TCR beta chain. Per the original methods: Quantification of nucleated cells was approximated via reference gene primer amplification. Sequenced by immunoSEQ multiplex PCR; TCRdb stores in-frame clones only, minus some. The D gene and trimming were derived from the DNA, and the V and J assignments and clone size from that table. The sample lists a few hundred thousand clones, about 85% occurring once. CDR1 and CDR2 from the germline V gene are SEHNR and FQNEAQ (reference sequence). V was shortened by 7 bases and J by 1 base, with 22 bases between the two germline ends. CDR3 length: 17 amino acids. This study enrolled people aged about 18 to 100 from around 26 US geographic areas. These data are taken from a study of blood T cell repertoires in COVID-19. About the study: Acute and convalescent COVID-19 specimens originated in the United States, Italy and Spain.

V gene TRBV7-9 combines with J gene TRBJ1-1, with D perhaps matching TRBD1 (5 bases). This TCR derives from a woman in her forties or fifties who had been exposed to COVID-19. What was sequenced was PBMCs or T cells enriched from blood (not recorded which). The CDR3 DNA reads as TGTGCCAGCATCAAATATTCCTCGGCGGGGCAGAACACTGAAGCTTTCTTT. Translated: CASIKYSSAGQNTEAFF.